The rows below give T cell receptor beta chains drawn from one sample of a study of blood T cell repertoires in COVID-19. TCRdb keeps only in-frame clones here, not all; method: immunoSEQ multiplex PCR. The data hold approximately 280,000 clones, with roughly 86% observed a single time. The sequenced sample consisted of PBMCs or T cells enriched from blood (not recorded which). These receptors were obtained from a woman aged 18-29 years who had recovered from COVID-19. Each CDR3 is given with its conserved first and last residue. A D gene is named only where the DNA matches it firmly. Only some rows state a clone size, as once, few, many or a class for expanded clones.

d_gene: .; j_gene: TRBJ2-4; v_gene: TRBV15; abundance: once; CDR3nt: TGTGCCACCAGCAGAGATCCAGGGGTGGAAAACATTCAGTACTTC; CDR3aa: CATSRDPGVENIQYF
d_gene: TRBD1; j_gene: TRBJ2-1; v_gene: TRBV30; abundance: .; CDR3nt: TGTGCCTGGAGTCTTCTCCAGGGGGCGTTCGAGCAGTTCTTC; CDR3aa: CAWSLLQGAFEQFF
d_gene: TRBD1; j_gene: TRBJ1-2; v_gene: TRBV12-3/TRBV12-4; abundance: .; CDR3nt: TGTGCCAGCAGTTCCTCGACAGGGGGCGGCTACACCTTC; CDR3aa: CASSSSTGGGYTF
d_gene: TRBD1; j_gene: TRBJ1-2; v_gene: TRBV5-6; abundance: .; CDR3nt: TGTGCCAGCAGCTTATACAGGGGCCCCTATGGCTACACCTTC; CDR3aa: CASSLYRGPYGYTF
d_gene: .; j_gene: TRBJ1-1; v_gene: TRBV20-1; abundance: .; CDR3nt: TGCAGTGCCATCGACTTGGCAGAAGCTTTCTTT; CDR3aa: CSAIDLAEAFF
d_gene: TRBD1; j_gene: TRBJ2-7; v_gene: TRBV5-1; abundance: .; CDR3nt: TGCGCCAGCAGCGGCGGACAGGGTCCCCACGAGCAGTACTTC; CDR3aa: CASSGGQGPHEQYF
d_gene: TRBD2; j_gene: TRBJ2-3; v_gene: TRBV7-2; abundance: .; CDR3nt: TGTGCCAGCAGCAGGACTAGCGGGAGGGTTCGGGATACGCAGTATTTT; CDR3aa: CASSRTSGRVRDTQYF
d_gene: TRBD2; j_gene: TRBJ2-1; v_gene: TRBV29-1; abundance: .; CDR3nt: TGCAGCGTTGTCGCGGGAGGGGGCGATGAGCAGTTCTTC; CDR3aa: CSVVAGGGDEQFF
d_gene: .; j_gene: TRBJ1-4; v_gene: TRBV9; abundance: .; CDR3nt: TGTGCCAGCAGGGGGAGCGGTGAAAAACTGTTTTTT; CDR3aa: CASRGSGEKLFF
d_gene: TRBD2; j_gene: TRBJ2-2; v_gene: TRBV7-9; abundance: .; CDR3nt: TGTGCCAGCATCCCGAGCGGGGGGGCGACCGGGGAGCTGTTTTTT; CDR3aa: CASIPSGGATGELFF
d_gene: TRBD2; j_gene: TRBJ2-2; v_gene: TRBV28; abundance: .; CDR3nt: TGTGCCAGCACGCCTAGCGGGACCAACACCGGGGAGCTGTTTTTT; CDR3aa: CASTPSGTNTGELFF
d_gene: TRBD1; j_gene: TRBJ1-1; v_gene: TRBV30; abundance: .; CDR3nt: TGTGCCTGGAGTCCGGACAGGACGAACACTGAAGCTTTCTTT; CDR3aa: CAWSPDRTNTEAFF
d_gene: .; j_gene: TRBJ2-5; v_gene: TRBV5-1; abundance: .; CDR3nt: TGCGCCAGCAGCTTGGGTTTTAGCCACGAGGAGACCCAGTACTTC; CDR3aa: CASSLGFSHEETQYF
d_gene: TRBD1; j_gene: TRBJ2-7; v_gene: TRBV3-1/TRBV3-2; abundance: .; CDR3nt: TGTGCCAGCAGCCAAGGCCACCGCGGACAGGACCCCTGGGAGCAGTACTTC; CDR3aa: CASSQGHRGQDPWEQYF
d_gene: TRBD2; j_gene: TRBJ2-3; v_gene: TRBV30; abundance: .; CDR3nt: TGTGCCTGGAGTGTATTGGAAGCGGGGGTCTTGTCCAGCACAGATACGCAGTATTTT; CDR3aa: CAWSVLEAGVLSSTDTQYF
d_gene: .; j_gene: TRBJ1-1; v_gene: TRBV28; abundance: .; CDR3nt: TGTGCCAGCAGTCCGCTGGGCAGGATGAACACTGAAGCTTTCTTT; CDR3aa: CASSPLGRMNTEAFF
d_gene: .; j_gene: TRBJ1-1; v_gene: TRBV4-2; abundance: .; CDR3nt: TGTGCCAGCAGCCAAGTTAACAGGGTAGCGGGCACTGAAGCTTTCTTT; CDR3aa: CASSQVNRVAGTEAFF
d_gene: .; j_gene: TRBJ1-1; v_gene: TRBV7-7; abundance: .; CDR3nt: TGTGCCAGCAGCTCTAGGAGGGAATGGTTGATCCCTGAAGCTTTCTTT; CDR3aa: CASSSRREWLIPEAFF
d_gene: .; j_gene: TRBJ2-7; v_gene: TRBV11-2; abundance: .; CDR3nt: TGTGCCAGCAACCAGGGAAGCACCTACGAGCAGTACTTC; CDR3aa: CASNQGSTYEQYF
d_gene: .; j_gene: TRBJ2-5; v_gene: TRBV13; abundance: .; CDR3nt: TGTGCCAGCAGCCCCACTCGGTCTTTCGAAGATGAGACCCAGTACTTC; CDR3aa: CASSPTRSFEDETQYF
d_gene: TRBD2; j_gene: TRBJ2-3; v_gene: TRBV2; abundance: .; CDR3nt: TGTGCCAGCAGTGAATACGCTAGCGGGAGAGAGGCAGATACGCAGTATTTT; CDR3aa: CASSEYASGREADTQYF
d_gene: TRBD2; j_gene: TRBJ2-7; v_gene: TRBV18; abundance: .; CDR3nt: TGTGCCAGCTCACCACCGGGCCTAGCGGGAACCTACGAGCAGTACTTC; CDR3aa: CASSPPGLAGTYEQYF
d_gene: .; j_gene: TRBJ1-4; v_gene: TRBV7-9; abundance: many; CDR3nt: TGTGCCAGCAGTATCCTCCGGGGGACCGTGAATGAAAAACTGTTTTTT; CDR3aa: CASSILRGTVNEKLFF
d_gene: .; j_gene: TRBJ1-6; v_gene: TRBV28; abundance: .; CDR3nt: TGTGCCAGCAGGACTGGCCTGAGACCTCCTCGGGATAATTCACCCCTCCACTTT; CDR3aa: CASRTGLRPPRDNSPLHF
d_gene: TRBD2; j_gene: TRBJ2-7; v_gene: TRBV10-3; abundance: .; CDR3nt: TGTGCCATCAGTGGACTAGCGGGGGGGCACGTGTACGAGCAGTACTTC; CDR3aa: CAISGLAGGHVYEQYF
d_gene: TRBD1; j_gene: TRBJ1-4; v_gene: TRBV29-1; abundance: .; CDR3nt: TGCAGCGCCGCGGGACAGATCAATGAAAAACTGTTTTTT; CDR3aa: CSAAGQINEKLFF
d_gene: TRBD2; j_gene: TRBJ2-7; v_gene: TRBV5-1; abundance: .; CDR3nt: TGCGCCAGCAGGGGACTAGCGGCGTCCTACGAGCAGTACTTC; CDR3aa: CASRGLAASYEQYF
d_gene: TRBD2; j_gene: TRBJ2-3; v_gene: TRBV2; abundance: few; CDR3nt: TGTGCCAGTACTAGCGGGAGGGCCCTGAGCACAGATACGCAGTATTTT; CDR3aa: CASTSGRALSTDTQYF
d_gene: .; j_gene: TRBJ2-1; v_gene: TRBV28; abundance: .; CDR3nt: TGTGCCAGCAGTTTATCCCCTACTAGCAACAATGAGCAGTTCTTC; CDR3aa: CASSLSPTSNNEQFF
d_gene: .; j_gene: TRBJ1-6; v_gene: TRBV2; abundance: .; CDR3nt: TGTGCCAGCTGGGGGCTTAATTCACCCCTCCACTTT; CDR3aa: CASWGLNSPLHF
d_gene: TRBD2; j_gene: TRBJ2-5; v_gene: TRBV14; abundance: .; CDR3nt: TGTGCCAGCAGCATAGCGGGAGGGACTCAAGAGACCCAGTACTTC; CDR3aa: CASSIAGGTQETQYF
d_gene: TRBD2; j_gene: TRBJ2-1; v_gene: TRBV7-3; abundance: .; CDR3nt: TGTGCCAGCAGCCTAAGCGGGAGGGGGAATGAGCAGTTCTTC; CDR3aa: CASSLSGRGNEQFF
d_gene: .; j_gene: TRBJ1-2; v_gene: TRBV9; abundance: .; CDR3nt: TGTGCCAGCAGCCCCGACAGAAACTATGGCTACACCTTC; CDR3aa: CASSPDRNYGYTF
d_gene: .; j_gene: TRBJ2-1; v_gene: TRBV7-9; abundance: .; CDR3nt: TGTGCCAGCAGCCCAAATTACAATGAGCAGTTCTTC; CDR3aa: CASSPNYNEQFF